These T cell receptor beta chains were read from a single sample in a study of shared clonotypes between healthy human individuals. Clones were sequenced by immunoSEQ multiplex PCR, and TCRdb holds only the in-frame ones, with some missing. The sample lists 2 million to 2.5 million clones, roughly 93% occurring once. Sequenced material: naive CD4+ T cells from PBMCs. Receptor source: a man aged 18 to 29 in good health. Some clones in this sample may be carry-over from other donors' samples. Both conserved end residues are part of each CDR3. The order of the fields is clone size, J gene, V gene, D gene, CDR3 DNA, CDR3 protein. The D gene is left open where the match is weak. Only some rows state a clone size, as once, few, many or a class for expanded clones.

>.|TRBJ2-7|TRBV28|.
TGTGCCAGCAGTTTAAACCTAGTGAAGCACGAGCAGTACTTC
CASSLNLVKHEQYF
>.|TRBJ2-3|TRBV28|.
TGTGCCAGCAGCCCCTTTGGGGGTCCACCAGATACGCAGTATTTT
CASSPFGGPPDTQYF
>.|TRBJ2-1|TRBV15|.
TGTGCCATCGCCGAAGGTTATCACTACAATGAGCAGTTCTTC
CAIAEGYHYNEQFF
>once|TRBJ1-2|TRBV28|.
TGTGCCAGCAGAGACACAGGAACTAACTATGGCTACACCTTC
CASRDTGTNYGYTF
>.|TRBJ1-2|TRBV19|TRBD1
TGTGCCAGTAGTACCCTCGGGGCAGGGGGCTATGGCTACACCTTC
CASSTLGAGGYGYTF
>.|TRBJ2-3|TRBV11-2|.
TGTGCCAGCAGCTTAGCGGGAGTGGTTATGGATACGCAGTATTTT
CASSLAGVVMDTQYF
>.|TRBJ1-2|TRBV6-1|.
TGTGCCAGCAGTGAAGCGCCGGGGGCAGGATATGGCTACACCTTC
CASSEAPGAGYGYTF
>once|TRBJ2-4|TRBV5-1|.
TGCGCCAGCAGCTTGGTGGGTAACTCTTACCGCATTCAGTACTTC
CASSLVGNSYRIQYF
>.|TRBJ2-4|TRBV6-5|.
TGTGCCAGCAGTAGAACCAGAGGGGACATTCAGTACTTC
CASSRTRGDIQYF
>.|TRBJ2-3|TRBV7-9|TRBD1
TGTGCCAGCAGCTTAGAAGGACAGGGGGCAGATACGCAGTATTTT
CASSLEGQGADTQYF